This T cell receptor (beta chain) was sequenced for a study of T-cell memory formation after mild COVID-19. Study-wide results and caveats: From day 15 to 85, contracting clones were balanced between CD4 and CD8, whereas later expanders leaned toward CD4+. Pre-infection memory held some responding clones, suggesting pre-existing cross-reactive T cells responded. CM and EM subsets held most contracting CD4+ clones; EMRA held CD8+ ones.

After 5'RACE with constant-segment primers, TCR alpha and TCR beta cDNA libraries carrying sample barcodes and UMIs were obtained. TCRdb reprocessed the 5' RACE reads with MiXCR, giving one entry per CDR3 protein. This sample carries some 68,000 distinct CDR3 sequences, 16% of them seen once, and the ten largest clones take about 31%. This clonotype was observed a handful of times. The antigen remains undetermined. This TCR was sampled from an adult woman who had mild COVID-19 (a few samples of this study predate the infection). Cell type and time point are not known. Sequencing was performed on PBMCs or a T cell subset sorted from them (not recorded which).

The CDR3: CASSQDVVAGHTNTGELFF. The CDR3, as DNA: TGTGCCAGCAGCCAAGACGTAGTAGCGGGACATACGAACACCGGGGAGCTGTTTTTT. This chain links TRBV3-1 with TRBJ2-2, with TRBD2 matching over 8 bases. The V gene's germline CDR1 is LGHDT and CDR2 YNNKEL (reference sequence). The junction had 9 bases not matched to a gene; V was cut back by 0 bases and J by 0 bases. This CDR3 contains 19 residues.